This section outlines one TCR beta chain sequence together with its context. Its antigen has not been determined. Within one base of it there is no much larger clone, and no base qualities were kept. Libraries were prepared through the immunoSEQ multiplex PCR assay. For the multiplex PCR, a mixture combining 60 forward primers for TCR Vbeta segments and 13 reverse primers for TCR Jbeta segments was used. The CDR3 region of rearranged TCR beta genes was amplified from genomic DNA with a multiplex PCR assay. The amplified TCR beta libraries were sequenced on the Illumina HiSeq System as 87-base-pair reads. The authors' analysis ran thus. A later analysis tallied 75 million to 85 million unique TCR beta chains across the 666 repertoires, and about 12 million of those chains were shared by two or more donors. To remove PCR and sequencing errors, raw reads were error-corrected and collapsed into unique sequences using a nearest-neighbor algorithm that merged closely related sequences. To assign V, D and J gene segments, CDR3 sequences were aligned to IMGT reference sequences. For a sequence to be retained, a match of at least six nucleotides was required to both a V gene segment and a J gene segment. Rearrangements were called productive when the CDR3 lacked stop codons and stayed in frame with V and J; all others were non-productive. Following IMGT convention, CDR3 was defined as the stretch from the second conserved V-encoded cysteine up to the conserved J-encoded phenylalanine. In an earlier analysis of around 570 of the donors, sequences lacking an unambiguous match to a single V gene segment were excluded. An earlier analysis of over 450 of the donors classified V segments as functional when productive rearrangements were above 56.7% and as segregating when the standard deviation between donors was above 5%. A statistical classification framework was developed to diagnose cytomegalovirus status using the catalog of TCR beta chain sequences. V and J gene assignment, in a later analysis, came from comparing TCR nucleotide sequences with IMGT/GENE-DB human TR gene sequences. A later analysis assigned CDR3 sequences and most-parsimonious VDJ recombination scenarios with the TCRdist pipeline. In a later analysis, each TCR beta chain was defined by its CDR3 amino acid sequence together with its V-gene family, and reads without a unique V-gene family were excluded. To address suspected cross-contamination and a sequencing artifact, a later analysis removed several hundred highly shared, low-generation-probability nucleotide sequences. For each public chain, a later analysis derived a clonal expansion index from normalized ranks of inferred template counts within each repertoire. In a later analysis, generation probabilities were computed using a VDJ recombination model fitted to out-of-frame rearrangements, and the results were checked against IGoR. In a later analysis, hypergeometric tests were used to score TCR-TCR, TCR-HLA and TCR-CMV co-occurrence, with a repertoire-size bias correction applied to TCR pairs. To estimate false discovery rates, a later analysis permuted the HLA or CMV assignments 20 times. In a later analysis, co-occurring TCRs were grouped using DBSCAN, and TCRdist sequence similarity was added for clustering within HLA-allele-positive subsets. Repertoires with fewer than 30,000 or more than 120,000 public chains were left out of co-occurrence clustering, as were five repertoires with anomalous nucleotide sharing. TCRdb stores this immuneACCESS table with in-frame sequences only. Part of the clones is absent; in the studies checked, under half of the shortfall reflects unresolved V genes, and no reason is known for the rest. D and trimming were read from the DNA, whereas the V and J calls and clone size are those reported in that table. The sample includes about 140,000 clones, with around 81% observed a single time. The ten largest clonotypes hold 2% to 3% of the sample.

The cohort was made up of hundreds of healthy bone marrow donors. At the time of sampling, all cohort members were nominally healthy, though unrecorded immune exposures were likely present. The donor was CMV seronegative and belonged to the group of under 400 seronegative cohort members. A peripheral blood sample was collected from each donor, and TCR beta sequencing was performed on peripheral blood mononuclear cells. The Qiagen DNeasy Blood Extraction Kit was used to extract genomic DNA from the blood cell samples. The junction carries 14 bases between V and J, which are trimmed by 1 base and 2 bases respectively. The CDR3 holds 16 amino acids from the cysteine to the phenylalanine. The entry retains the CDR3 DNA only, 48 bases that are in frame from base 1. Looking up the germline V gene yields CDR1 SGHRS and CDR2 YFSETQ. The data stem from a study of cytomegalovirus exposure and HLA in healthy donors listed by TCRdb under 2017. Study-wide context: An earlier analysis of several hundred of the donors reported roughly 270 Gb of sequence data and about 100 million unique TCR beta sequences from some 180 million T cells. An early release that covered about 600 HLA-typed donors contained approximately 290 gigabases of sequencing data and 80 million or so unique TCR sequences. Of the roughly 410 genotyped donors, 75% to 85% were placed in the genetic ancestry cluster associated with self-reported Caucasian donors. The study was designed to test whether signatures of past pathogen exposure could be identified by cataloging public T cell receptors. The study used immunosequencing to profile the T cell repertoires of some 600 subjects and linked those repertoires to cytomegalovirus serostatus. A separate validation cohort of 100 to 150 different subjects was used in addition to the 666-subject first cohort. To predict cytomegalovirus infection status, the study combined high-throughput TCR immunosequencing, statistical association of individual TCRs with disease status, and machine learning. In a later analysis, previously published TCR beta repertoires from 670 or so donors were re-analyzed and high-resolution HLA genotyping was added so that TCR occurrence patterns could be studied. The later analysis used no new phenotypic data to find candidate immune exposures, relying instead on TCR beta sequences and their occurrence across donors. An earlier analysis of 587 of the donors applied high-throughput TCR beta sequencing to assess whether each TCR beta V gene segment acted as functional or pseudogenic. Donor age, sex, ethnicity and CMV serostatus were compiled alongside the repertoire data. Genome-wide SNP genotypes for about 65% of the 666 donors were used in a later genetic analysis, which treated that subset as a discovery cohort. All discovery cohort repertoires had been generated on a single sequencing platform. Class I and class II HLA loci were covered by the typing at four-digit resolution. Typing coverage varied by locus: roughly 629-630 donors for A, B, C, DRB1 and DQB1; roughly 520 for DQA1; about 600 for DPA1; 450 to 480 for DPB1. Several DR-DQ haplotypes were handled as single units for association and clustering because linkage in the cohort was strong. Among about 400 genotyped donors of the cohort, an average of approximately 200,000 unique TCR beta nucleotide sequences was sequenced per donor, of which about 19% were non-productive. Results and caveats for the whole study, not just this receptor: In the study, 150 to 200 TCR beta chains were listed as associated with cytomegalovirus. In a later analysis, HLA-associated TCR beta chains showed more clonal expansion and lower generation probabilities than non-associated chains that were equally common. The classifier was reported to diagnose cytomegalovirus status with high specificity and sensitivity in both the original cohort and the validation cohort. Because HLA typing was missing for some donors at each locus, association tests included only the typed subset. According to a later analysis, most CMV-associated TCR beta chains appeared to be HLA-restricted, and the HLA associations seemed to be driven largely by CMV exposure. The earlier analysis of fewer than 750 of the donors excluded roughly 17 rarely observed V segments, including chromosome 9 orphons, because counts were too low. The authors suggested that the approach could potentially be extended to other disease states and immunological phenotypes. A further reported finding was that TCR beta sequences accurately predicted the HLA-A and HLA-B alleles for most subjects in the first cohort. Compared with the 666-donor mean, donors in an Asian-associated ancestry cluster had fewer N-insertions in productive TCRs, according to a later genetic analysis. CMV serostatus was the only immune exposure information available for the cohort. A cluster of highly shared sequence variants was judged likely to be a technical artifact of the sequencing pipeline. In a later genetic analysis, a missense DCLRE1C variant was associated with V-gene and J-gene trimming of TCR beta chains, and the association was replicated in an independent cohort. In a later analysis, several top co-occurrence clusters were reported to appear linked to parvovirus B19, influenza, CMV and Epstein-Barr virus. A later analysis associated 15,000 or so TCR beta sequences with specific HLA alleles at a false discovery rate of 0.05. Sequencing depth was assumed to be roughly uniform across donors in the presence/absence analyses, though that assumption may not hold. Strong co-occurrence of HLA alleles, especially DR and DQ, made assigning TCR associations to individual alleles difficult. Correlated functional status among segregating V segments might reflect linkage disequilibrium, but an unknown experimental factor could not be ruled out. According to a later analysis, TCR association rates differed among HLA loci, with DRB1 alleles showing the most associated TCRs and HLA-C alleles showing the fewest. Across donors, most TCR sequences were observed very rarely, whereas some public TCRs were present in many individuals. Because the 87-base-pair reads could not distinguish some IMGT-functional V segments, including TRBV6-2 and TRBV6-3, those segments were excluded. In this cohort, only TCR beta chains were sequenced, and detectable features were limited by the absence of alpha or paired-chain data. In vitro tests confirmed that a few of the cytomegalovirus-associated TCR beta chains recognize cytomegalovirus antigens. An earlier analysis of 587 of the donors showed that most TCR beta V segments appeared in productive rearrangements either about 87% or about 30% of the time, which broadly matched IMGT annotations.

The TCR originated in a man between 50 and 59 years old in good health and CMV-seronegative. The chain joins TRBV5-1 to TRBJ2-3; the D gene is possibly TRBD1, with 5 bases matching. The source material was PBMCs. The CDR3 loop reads CASSLLGQGYTDTQYF. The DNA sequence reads TGCGCCAGCAGCTTGTTGGGGCAGGGATACACAGATACGCAGTATTTT.